The clone carrying this T cell receptor beta chain was seen only a few times. Its specificity is not known. These data belong to a study of response to subunit inactivated influenza vaccine. The study's findings and limits: Authors suggested that a seasonal influenza vaccination recruits few new T cells each time.

TCRdb analysed the RT-PCR reads with MiXCR anew, one entry per CDR3 protein. This sample yields 450,000 to 700,000 distinct CDR3 sequences, of which approximately 14% are seen a single time; roughly 11% belongs to the top ten. The sequencing used PBMCs from blood, collected 11 to 12 days after vaccination. The sequence derives from a man aged 45 to 65 who received an inactivated influenza vaccine.

CDR3 nucleotides: TGCAGTGCTAGACCAAGGACAGTCGACCACCTTTTCCAAGAGACCCAGTACTTC. Translated, it gives CSARPRTVDHLFQETQYF. The gene calls are TRBV20-1 and TRBJ2-5, with D possibly TRBD1 on 6 matching bases. Germline assignment: CDR1 DFQATT and CDR2 SNEGSKA (reference sequence). The CDR3 runs 18 residues. V gave up 2 bases and J gave up 1 base, with 23 bases separating them.